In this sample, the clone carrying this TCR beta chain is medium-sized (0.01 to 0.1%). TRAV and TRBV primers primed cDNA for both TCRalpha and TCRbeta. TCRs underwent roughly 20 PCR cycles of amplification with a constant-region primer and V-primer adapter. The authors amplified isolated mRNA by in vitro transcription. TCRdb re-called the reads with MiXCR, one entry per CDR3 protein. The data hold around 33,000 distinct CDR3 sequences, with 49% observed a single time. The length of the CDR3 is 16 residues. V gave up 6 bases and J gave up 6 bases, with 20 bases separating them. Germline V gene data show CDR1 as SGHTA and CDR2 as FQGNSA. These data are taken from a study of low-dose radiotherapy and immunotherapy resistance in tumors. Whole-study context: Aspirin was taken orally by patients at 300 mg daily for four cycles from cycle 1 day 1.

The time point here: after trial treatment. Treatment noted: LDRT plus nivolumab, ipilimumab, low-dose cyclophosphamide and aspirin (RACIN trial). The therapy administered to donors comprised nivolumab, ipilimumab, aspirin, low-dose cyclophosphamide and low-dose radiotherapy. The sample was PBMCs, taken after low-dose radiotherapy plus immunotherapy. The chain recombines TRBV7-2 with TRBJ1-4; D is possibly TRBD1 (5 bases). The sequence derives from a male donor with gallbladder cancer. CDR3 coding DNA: TGTGCCAGCAGATCTTGGCCAAGGGGCCGGGATGAAAAACTGTTTTTT. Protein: CASRSWPRGRDEKLFF. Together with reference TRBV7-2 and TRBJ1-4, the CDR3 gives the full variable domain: GAGVSQSPSNKVTEKGKDVELRCDPISGHTALYWYRQSLGQGLEFLIYFQGNSAPDKSGLPSDRFSAERTGGSVSTLTIQRTQQEDSAVYLCASRSWPRGRDEKLFFGSGTQLSVL.